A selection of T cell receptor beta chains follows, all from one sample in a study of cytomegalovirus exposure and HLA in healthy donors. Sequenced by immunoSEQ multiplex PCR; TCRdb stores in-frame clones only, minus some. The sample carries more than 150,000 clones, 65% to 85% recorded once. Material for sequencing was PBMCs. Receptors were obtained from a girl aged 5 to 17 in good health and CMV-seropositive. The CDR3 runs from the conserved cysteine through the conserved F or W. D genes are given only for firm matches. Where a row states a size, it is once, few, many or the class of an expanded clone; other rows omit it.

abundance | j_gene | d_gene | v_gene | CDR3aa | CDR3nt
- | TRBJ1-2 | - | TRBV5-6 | CASSLGGLEHGYTF | TGTGCCAGCAGCTTGGGGGGGCTAGAGCATGGCTACACCTTC
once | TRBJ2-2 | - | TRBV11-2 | CASSLSPTGELFF | TGTGCCAGCAGCTTATCTCCCACCGGGGAGCTGTTTTTT
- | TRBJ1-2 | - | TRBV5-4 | CASSLELHYGYTF | TGTGCCAGCAGCTTAGAACTGCACTATGGCTACACCTTC
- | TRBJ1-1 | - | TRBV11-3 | CASSLGPNTEAFF | TGTGCCAGCAGCTTAGGGCCAAACACTGAAGCTTTCTTT
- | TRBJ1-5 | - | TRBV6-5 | CASSYSMQGSNQPQHF | TGTGCCAGCAGTTACAGTATGCAGGGTAGCAATCAGCCCCAGCATTTT
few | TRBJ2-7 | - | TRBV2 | CASGGLRGYEQYF | TGTGCCAGCGGAGGACTTCGGGGCTACGAGCAGTACTTC
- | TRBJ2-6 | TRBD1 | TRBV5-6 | CASSLGQGAAGANVLTF | TGTGCCAGCAGCTTAGGGCAGGGGGCAGCTGGGGCCAACGTCCTGACTTTC
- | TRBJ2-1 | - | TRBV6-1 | CATNPGNEQFF | TGTGCCACCAATCCGGGGAATGAGCAGTTCTTC
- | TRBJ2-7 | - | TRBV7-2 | CASRPTGTWSEQYF | TGTGCCAGCAGACCAACAGGTACCTGGAGCGAGCAGTACTTC
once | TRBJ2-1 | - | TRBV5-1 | CASSLQGPEQFF | TGCGCCAGCAGCTTACAGGGACCTGAGCAGTTCTTC
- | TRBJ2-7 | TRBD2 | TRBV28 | CASSFDRWEGHYEQYF | TGTGCCAGCAGTTTCGACCGGTGGGAGGGCCACTACGAGCAGTACTTC
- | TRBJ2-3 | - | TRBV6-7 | CASSRPGRTDTQYF | TGTGCCAGCAGTAGGCCAGGGAGGACAGATACGCAGTATTTT
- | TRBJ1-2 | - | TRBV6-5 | CASSLDLRGYGYTF | TGTGCCAGCTCGCTGGATCTACGGGGCTATGGCTACACCTTC
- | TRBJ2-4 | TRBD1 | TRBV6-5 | CASSPPGQGGDIQYF | TGTGCCAGCAGTCCTCCAGGACAGGGTGGTGACATTCAGTACTTC
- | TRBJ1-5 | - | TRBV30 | CAWSPTRVSLSNQPQHF | TGTGCCTGGAGCCCAACCCGGGTCTCTCTCTCCAATCAGCCCCAGCATTTT
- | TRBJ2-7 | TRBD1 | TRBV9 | CASSEGTGVYYEQYF | TGTGCCAGCAGCGAGGGGACAGGGGTTTACTACGAGCAGTACTTC
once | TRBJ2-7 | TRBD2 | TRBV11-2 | CASSSLTSGSVVYEQYF | TGTGCCAGCAGCTCCTTGACTAGCGGGAGTGTGGTCTACGAGCAGTACTTC
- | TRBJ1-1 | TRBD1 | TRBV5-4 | CASSPGQRNTEAFF | TGTGCCAGCAGCCCGGGACAGAGGAACACTGAAGCTTTCTTT
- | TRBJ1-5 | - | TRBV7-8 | CASSPPGEGSNQPQHF | TGTGCCAGCAGCCCTCCGGGAGAGGGAAGCAATCAGCCCCAGCATTTT
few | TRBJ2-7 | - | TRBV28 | CASSLDIYYEQYF | TGTGCCAGCAGTTTGGACATTTACTACGAGCAGTACTTC
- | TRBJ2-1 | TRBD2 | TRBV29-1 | CSVESASGRVYEQFF | TGCAGCGTTGAATCGGCTAGCGGGAGGGTGTATGAGCAGTTCTTC
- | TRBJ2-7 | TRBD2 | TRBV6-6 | CASTRPGTSGVGEQYF | TGTGCCAGCACCAGACCGGGGACTAGCGGAGTCGGCGAGCAGTACTTC
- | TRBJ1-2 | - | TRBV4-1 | CASSQEGAGWTNYGYTF | TGCGCCAGCAGCCAAGAGGGGGCAGGGTGGACCAACTATGGCTACACCTTC
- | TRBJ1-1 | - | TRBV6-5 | CASSYGAGRLAEAFF | TGTGCCAGCAGTTACGGGGCAGGGCGTCTGGCTGAAGCTTTCTTT
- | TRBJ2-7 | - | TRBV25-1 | CASSSGWQGIYEQYF | TGTGCCAGCAGTTCCGGGTGGCAGGGGATATACGAGCAGTACTTC
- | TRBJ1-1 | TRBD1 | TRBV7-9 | CSSSPPGQLNTEAFF | TGTTCCAGCAGCCCCCCGGGACAGCTAAACACTGAAGCTTTCTTT
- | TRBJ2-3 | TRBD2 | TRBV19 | CASTPSGRAPDTQYF | TGTGCCAGTACCCCAAGCGGGAGGGCCCCAGATACGCAGTATTTT
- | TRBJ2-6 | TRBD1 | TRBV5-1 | CASNEDRVPGANVLTF | TGCGCCAGCAACGAGGACAGGGTGCCTGGGGCCAACGTCCTGACTTTC
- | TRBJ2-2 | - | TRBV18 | CASSSSMGYTGELFF | TGTGCCAGCTCATCTTCCATGGGCTACACCGGGGAGCTGTTTTTT
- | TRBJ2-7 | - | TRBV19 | CASSPPLRGGEQYF | TGTGCCAGTAGTCCTCCCCTAAGGGGTGGTGAGCAGTACTTC
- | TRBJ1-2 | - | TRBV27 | CASSFSRAGGYTF | TGTGCCAGCAGTTTCTCGAGGGCTGGTGGCTACACCTTC
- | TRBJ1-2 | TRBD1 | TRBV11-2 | CASSLGRGQVITIGYTF | TGTGCCAGCAGCTTAGGGAGGGGGCAGGTGATAACTATCGGCTACACCTTC
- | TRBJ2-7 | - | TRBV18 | CASSPPQPAGEQYF | TGTGCCAGCTCACCACCCCAGCCCGCGGGGGAGCAGTACTTC
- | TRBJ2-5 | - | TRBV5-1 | CASSSSVQGQETQYF | TGCGCCAGCAGCTCCTCTGTTCAGGGACAAGAGACCCAGTACTTC
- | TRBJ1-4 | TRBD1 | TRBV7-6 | CASSDGTANNEKLFF | TGTGCCAGCAGCGACGGGACAGCTAATAATGAAAAACTGTTTTTT
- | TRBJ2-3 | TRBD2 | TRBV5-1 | CASSLWTSGSTDTQYF | TGCGCCAGCAGCTTGTGGACTAGCGGGAGCACAGATACGCAGTATTTT
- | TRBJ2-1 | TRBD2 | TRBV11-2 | CASSFQIAGGPWDEQFF | TGTGCCAGCAGCTTCCAAATAGCGGGAGGGCCTTGGGATGAGCAGTTCTTC
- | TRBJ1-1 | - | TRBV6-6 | CASSYPTGRSAEAFF | TGTGCCAGCAGTTACCCCACAGGGCGCAGCGCTGAAGCTTTCTTT
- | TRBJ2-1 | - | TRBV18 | CASSPLDEQFF | TGTGCCAGCTCACCACTCGATGAGCAGTTCTTC
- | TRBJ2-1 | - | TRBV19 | CASSLAETPYNEQFF | TGTGCCAGTAGTTTAGCGGAGACTCCGTACAATGAGCAGTTCTTC
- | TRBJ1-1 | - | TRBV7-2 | CASSLAQLNTEAFF | TGTGCCAGCAGCTTAGCACAGTTGAACACTGAAGCTTTCTTT
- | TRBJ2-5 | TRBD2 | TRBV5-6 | CASSWGLAGGEETQYF | TGTGCCAGCAGCTGGGGACTAGCGGGAGGTGAGGAGACCCAGTACTTC
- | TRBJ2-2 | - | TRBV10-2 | CASMVQGNTGELFF | TGCGCCAGCATGGTACAGGGTAACACCGGGGAGCTGTTTTTT
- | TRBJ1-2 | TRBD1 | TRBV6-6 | CASSSTDRGLSGYTF | TGTGCCAGCAGTTCGACCGACAGGGGGTTGTCTGGCTACACCTTC
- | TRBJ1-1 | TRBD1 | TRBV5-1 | CASSQGTGGPTEAFF | TGCGCCAGCAGCCAGGGGACAGGGGGTCCCACTGAAGCTTTCTTT
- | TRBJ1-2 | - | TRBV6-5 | CASSPSGGGHGYTF | TGTGCCAGCAGTCCCTCCGGGGGGGGGCATGGCTACACCTTC